A selection of T cell receptor beta chains follows, all from one sample in a study of T cells of healthy individuals. MiXCR was run by TCRdb on the 5' RACE reads, yielding one entry per CDR3 protein. The profile shows around 63,000 distinct CDR3 sequences, roughly 16% of them singletons. The receptors here all came from a human donor in good health. The CDR3 runs from the conserved cysteine through the conserved F or W. The D gene is left open where the match is weak. The size entry is marked missing in some rows and otherwise reads once, few, many or a size class.

D gene	CDR3 length	V gene	J gene	clone size	CDR3 DNA	CDR3 protein
-	13	TRBV20-1	TRBJ2-1	-	TGCAGTGCCAGACAGGTCTCCTACAATGAGCAGTTCTTC	CSARQVSYNEQFF
-	11	TRBV13	TRBJ2-7	many	TGTGCCAGTTTAACCACAAACGAGCAGTACTTC	CASLTTNEQYF
-	15	TRBV7-9	TRBJ2-1	few	TGTGCCAGCAGCCTAGACGGAGGTTCCTACAATGAGCAGTTCTTC	CASSLDGGSYNEQFF
-	11	TRBV6-6	TRBJ2-2	-	TGTGCCAGCAACCGAGCCGGGGAGCTGTTTTTT	CASNRAGELFF
TRBD1	13	TRBV7-9	TRBJ2-2	few	TGTGCCAGCAGCCGGACAGGGACCGGGGAGCTGTTTTTT	CASSRTGTGELFF
-	11	TRBV7-2	TRBJ2-2	-	TGTGCCAGCAGCTCAGACACCGAGCTGTTTTTT	CASSSDTELFF
-	12	TRBV5-6	TRBJ2-5	many	TGTGCCAGCAGCCTCCAGGTCGGGACCCAGTACTTC	CASSLQVGTQYF
-	15	TRBV5-1	TRBJ2-2	few	TGCGCCAGCAGCTCACGGACCGGCGGTGACGGGGAGCTGTTTTTT	CASSSRTGGDGELFF
TRBD2	16	TRBV19	TRBJ2-7	many	TGTGCCAGTAGTACTCCCCGGACTAGCGGGAGCTACGAGCAGTACTTC	CASSTPRTSGSYEQYF
-	17	TRBV4-1	TRBJ2-2	many	TGCGCCAGCAGCCAAGAGGGTGCAGGGACGGGCACCGGGGAGCTGTTTTTT	CASSQEGAGTGTGELFF
-	12	TRBV7-2	TRBJ2-7	-	TGTGCCAGCAGCCCCAGGGGGGACGAGCAGTACTTC	CASSPRGDEQYF
-	18	TRBV20-1	TRBJ2-3	-	TGCAGTGCTAGAGTCTTCTCCCCGGACAGGCGGGGGCAAGATACGCAGTATTTT	CSARVFSPDRRGQDTQYF
TRBD2	19	TRBV5-6	TRBJ2-1	few	TGTGCCAGCAGCTCCGCACTAAAAATAGCGGGAGTCGCCTACAATGAGCAGTTCTTC	CASSSALKIAGVAYNEQFF
TRBD2	16	TRBV18	TRBJ2-3	many	TGTGCCAGCTCACCACCCTCGACTAGCGGGAGAGGGGCGCAGTATTTT	CASSPPSTSGRGAQYF
TRBD2	14	TRBV2	TRBJ2-7	-	TGTGCCAGCAGGACTAGCGGGGCGTCCTACGAGCAGTACTTC	CASRTSGASYEQYF
-	13	TRBV2	TRBJ1-1	many	TGTGCCAGCAGTGAGGGCCTAAACACTGAAGCTTTCTTT	CASSEGLNTEAFF
TRBD1	14	TRBV6-5	TRBJ1-1	few	TGTGCCAGCAGAACATACAGGGGTAACACTGAAGCTTTCTTT	CASRTYRGNTEAFF
-	14	TRBV25-1	TRBJ2-2	few	TGTGCCAGCAGTGAATCCCGGGGAACCGGGGAGCTGTTTTTT	CASSESRGTGELFF
-	12	TRBV7-9	TRBJ2-2	many	TGTGCCAGCTCGAGCGAGAACGGGGAGCTGTTTTTT	CASSSENGELFF
TRBD1	15	TRBV6-1	TRBJ2-1	many	TGTGCCAGCAGCCAGAGACAGGGTTGGCGAAATGAGCAGTTCTTC	CASSQRQGWRNEQFF
TRBD1	16	TRBV12-3/TRBV12-4	TRBJ2-5	many	TGTGCCAGCAGCCCACCCTTAGGACAGGGAGGAGAGACCCAGTACTTC	CASSPPLGQGGETQYF
-	15	TRBV7-6	TRBJ1-6	few	TGTGCCAGCAGCTTAGGGGGGGGGCGAGATTCACCCCTCCACTTT	CASSLGGGRDSPLHF
TRBD2	15	TRBV20-1	TRBJ2-3	few	TGCAGTGTCACCCCCCTAGCGGGAGTAGCAGATACGCAGTATTTT	CSVTPLAGVADTQYF
TRBD1	16	TRBV5-3	TRBJ1-6	many	TGTGCCAGAACCCTAACAGGGGGTCGACCGTCGTCACCCCTCCACTTT	CARTLTGGRPSSPLHF
TRBD2	17	TRBV4-3	TRBJ2-7	-	TGCGCCAGCAGCCAAGAACTTCCTAGCGGGATTTCCTACGAGCAGTACTTC	CASSQELPSGISYEQYF
TRBD1	14	TRBV4-1	TRBJ1-2	-	TGCGCCAGCAGCTTGGGACAGGGGACCTATGGCTACACCTTC	CASSLGQGTYGYTF
TRBD1	16	TRBV28	TRBJ1-6	-	TGTGCCAGCAGCAAAATAACAGGGGCCGATAATTCACCCCTCCACTTT	CASSKITGADNSPLHF
TRBD1	16	TRBV24-1	TRBJ2-3	-	TGTGCCACCAGTGATTTTGGGGGACAGGGGTCAGATACGCAGTATTTT	CATSDFGGQGSDTQYF
-	13	TRBV29-1	TRBJ1-4	many	TGCAGCGTGCTACGGGGAACTAATGAAAAACTGTTTTTT	CSVLRGTNEKLFF
TRBD2	19	TRBV14	TRBJ2-2	many	TGTGCCAGCAGCCCTACGACACTAGCGGGAGTGGTACGGACCGGGGAGCTGTTTTTT	CASSPTTLAGVVRTGELFF
-	13	TRBV10-3	TRBJ2-5	many	TGTGCCATCAGTGGAGTGGCGGAAGAGACCCAGTACTTC	CAISGVAEETQYF
TRBD1	13	TRBV29-1	TRBJ2-7	few	TGCAGCGTCGGACAGGGAATTGGGAACGAGCAGTACTTC	CSVGQGIGNEQYF
-	15	TRBV5-1	TRBJ1-6	-	TGCGCCAGCAGCCCTGGGGGGGGTCCAAATTCACCCCTCCACTTT	CASSPGGGPNSPLHF
-	12	TRBV29-1	TRBJ1-1	many	TGCAGCGTTAATAAGGCGAACACTGAAGCTTTCTTT	CSVNKANTEAFF
-	14	TRBV27	TRBJ2-1	few	TGTGCCAGCAGTTGGACTACTCCTTACAATGAGCAGTTCTTC	CASSWTTPYNEQFF
-	15	TRBV2	TRBJ1-2	many	TGTGCCAGCAGTGAGCGCCGGGTCCCTGGTAGGGGCTACACCTTC	CASSERRVPGRGYTF
-	12	TRBV7-9	TRBJ2-7	-	TGTGCCAGCAGCAGACAGACGTACGAGCAGTACTTC	CASSRQTYEQYF
-	14	TRBV11-1	TRBJ1-5	many	TGTGCCAGCAGCTTACGACTGAGCAATCAGCCCCAGCATTTT	CASSLRLSNQPQHF
-	18	TRBV6-4	TRBJ1-5	many	TGTGCCAGCAGCAAGACTGAACTCAGGGGTGGAGGAAATCAGCCCCAGCATTTT	CASSKTELRGGGNQPQHF
TRBD1	17	TRBV5-1	TRBJ2-1	-	TGCGCCAGCAGCTTGTATGCCAACAGGGGGACCTACAATGAGCAGTTCTTC	CASSLYANRGTYNEQFF
TRBD1	16	TRBV18	TRBJ1-1	few	TGTGCCAGCTCACAAGGGACAGGGGGCGTTCTAGCTGAAGCTTTCTTT	CASSQGTGGVLAEAFF
-	15	TRBV5-1	TRBJ2-1	many	TGCGCCAGCAGCTTGGAGGGGACCCAAAACAATGAGCAGTTCTTC	CASSLEGTQNNEQFF
-	10	TRBV7-9	TRBJ1-1	many	TGTGCCAGCAGCTTAATAGAAGCTTTCTTT	CASSLIEAFF
-	13	TRBV7-9	TRBJ2-1	-	TGTGCCAGCAGCTTTGATGTTATAAATGAGCAGTTCTTC	CASSFDVINEQFF
-	15	TRBV12-3/TRBV12-4	TRBJ1-5	-	TGTGCCAGTTCACCGGAACTCCTGAGCAATCAGCCCCAGCATTTT	CASSPELLSNQPQHF
TRBD1	15	TRBV6-5	TRBJ1-4	few	TGTGCCAGCAGTTGGCAGGGGGAAACTAATGAAAAACTGTTTTTT	CASSWQGETNEKLFF
TRBD2	15	TRBV20-1	TRBJ2-3	many	TGCAGTGCTAGTATGGCGGGAGGGCCTAGAGATACGCAGTATTTT	CSASMAGGPRDTQYF
TRBD1	14	TRBV7-7	TRBJ2-5	-	TGTGCCAGCAGCTCCGACAGGGGTCCGGAGACCCAGTACTTC	CASSSDRGPETQYF